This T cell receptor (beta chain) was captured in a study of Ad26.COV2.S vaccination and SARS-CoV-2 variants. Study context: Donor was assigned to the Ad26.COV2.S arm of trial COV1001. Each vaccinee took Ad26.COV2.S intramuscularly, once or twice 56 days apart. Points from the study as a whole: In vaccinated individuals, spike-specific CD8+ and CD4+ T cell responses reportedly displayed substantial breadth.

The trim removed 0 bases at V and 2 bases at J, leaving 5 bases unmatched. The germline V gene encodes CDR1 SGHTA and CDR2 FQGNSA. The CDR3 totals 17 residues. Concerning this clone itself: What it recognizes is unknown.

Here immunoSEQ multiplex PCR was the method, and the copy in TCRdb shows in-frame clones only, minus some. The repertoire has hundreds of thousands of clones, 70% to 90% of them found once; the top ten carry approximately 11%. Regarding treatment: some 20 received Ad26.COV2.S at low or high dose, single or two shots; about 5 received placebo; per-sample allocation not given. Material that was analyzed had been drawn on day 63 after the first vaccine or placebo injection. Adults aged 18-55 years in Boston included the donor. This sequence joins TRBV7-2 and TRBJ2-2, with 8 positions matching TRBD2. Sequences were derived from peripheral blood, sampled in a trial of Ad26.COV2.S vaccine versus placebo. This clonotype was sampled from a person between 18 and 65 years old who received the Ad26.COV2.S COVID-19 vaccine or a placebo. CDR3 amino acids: CASSLASGRANTGELFF. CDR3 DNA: TGTGCCAGCAGCTTAGCGTCCGGGAGGGCCAACACCGGGGAGCTGTTTTTT.